This T cell receptor (beta chain) stems from a study of CD8+ T cells in alopecia areata. Across the whole study: Twice daily, treated patients received 5 to 10 mg of oral tofacitinib.

This clone came up once. The target antigen is unknown. The treatment was: oral pan-JAK inhibitor, 5-10 mg twice daily. RNA was extracted and reverse transcribed into cDNA as the sequencing template. The protocol was immunoSEQ multiplex PCR, while the TCRdb copy is restricted to in-frame clones and leaves out a portion. The sample lists approximately 170,000 clones, 60% to 75% occurring once. The germline V and J ends were trimmed by 2 bases and 4 bases, with 7 bases remaining between them. This CDR3 is built from 12 residues. The germline V gene has CDR1 SGHDT and CDR2 YYEEEE. Study-level results: Many expanded lesional clones persisted in scalp and blood during tofacitinib treatment.

The chain uses TRBV5-6 and TRBJ2-7, with a tentative D call TRBD1 (6 bases). This TCR came from a human donor with alopecia areata. The source was CD4+ T cells sorted from blood, collected at week 24, from a patient treated with tofacitinib. CDR3: CASSLQGYEQYF. The CDR3 nucleotides are TGTGCCAGCAGCTTACAGGGTTACGAGCAGTACTTC.